This TCR beta chain stems from a study of blood T cell repertoires in COVID-19. The germline gives CDR1 LNHDA, CDR2 SQIVND (reference sequence). The CDR3 spans 16 residues. V shed 1 base and J 5 bases; nucleotides not matched to a gene: 6. Using immunoSEQ multiplex PCR, the repertoire was profiled, and TCRdb retains in-frame clones only, with some absent. The data show over 150,000 clones, roughly 84% seen once. This clone has only a few counts. This receptor was taken from a man aged 18 to 29 with active or convalescent COVID-19. V gene TRBV19 combines with J gene TRBJ2-2; 8 bases are shared with TRBD2. Sequencing was carried out using peripheral blood. The CDR3 DNA reads TGTGCCAGTAGTATAGGAGCGGGAGCCGTGACCGGGGAGCTGTTTTTT. Encoded protein: CASSIGAGAVTGELFF.